These 2 T cell receptor beta chains were all obtained from the same sample, sequenced in a study of OX40 agonist ivuxolimab in advanced cancers. Library preparation used the immunoSEQ multiplex PCR assay. TCRdb took this table from immuneACCESS and kept in-frame rearrangements with V and J called. Such tables lack part of the clones; where checked against another copy, unresolved V genes explain under half of the gap, and the rest is unexplained. Present in this sample are over 40,000 clones, around 90% of which were seen just once. Of the sample, more than 13% falls within the top ten clones. Sample: CD4+ or CD8+ T cells sorted from blood, taken in a trial of the OX40 agonist ivuxolimab. These receptors originate from an adult with an advanced solid tumor such as melanoma, head and neck, liver or kidney cancer.

The rearrangement uses TRBV2 and TRBJ1-4; D is unresolved. Germline V gene data show CDR1 as SNHLY and CDR2 as FYNNEI. This CDR3 has 13 residues. The ends were cut back, 6 bases at V and 5 bases at J, with 10 bases in the middle. The CDR3 loop is CASRDFPNEKLFF. In nucleotides, the CDR3 is TGTGCCAGCAGGGACTTCCCCAATGAAAAACTGTTTTTT.

DNA for the CDR3: TGCAGCGTTCTAGGTAGCTCCTACAATGAGCAGTTCTTC. Translated: CSVLGSSYNEQFF. V usage is TRBV29-1 and J usage is TRBJ2-1; D uncertain. Trimming removed 5 bases at V and 0 bases at J, with 8 bases between. CDR1 and CDR2 (germline): SQVTM, ANQGSEA. The CDR3 has 13 amino acids.